This TCR beta chain was obtained from a study of T cell repertoires in cytomegalovirus infection. On the study more broadly: Based on public TCR beta signatures, there were indications of CMV infection and of a matching HLA type. The study, taken as a whole, reports: In two of eight donors, the top clonotype was HLA-C-restricted CMV-specific. People with CMV and the relevant HLA were identified by cumulative public TCR beta family frequency.

TCRdb ran MiXCR on the reads and lists one entry per CDR3 protein. The sample consists of 560,000 or so distinct CDR3 sequences, approximately 15% of them appearing once. This clonotype was seen repeatedly, ten times or more. Its antigen remains unidentified. CDR3 length equals 14 residues. Germline values: CDR1 SEHNR, CDR2 FQNEAQ (reference sequence). V dropped 4 bases and J dropped 4 bases, with 13 bases sitting between them. This clonotype originated in a human donor in good health (CMV status not recorded). Some clones in this sample may be carry-over from other donors' samples. The rearrangement joins TRBV7-9 to TRBJ1-2; no reliable D call. Sequenced: CD8+ T cells from PBMCs. As DNA, the CDR3 is TGTGCCAGCAGCTGGGGAGCCTTGGGCTATGGCTACACCTTC. Translating it yields CASSWGALGYGYTF.